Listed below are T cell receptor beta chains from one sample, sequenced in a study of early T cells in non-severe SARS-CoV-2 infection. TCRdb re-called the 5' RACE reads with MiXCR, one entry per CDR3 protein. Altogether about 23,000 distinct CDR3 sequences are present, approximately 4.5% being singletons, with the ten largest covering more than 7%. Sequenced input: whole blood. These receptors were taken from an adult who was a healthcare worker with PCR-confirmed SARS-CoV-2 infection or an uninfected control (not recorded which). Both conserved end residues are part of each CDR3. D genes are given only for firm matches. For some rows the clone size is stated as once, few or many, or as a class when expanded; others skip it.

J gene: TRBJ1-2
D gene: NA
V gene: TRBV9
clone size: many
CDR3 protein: CASSQGLAPLGYTF

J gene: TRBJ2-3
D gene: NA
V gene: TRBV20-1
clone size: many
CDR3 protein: CSAIPGFGTQYF

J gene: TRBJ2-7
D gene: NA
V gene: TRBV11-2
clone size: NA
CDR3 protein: CASSLDRRLGEQYF

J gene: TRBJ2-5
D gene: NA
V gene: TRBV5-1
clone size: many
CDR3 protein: CASSFRPGEETQYF

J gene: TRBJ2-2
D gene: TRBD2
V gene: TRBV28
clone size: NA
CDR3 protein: CASSSPTSGGWGAGELFF

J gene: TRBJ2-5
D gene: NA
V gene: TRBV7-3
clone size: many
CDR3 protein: CASSRDRDEETQYF

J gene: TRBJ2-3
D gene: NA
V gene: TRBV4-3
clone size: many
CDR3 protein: CASSQDVLGTDTQYF

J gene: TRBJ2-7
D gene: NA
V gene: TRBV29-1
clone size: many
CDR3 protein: CSVVTRATLYEQYF

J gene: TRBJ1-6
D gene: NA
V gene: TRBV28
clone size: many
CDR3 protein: CASSLLDQGSYNSPLHF

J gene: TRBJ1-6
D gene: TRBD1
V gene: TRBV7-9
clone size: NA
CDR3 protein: CASSTGGQGRDSPLHF

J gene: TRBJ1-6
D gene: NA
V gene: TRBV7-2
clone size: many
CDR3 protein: CASSPAPLGTESSYNSPLHF

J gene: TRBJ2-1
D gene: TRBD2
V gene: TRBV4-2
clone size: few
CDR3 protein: CASSQRLAGGFSNEQFF

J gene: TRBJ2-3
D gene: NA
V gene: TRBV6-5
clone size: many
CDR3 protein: CASSYSGFDLRATDTQYF

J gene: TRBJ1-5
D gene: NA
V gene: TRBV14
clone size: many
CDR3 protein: CASSRFENQPQHF

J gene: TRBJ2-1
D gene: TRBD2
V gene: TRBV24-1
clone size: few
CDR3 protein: CATSLPGGSNEQFF

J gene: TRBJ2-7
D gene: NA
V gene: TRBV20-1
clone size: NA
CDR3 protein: CSATSGAVGSQYF

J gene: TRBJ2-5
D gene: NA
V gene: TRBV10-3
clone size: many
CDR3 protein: CAISESDWTPQETQYF

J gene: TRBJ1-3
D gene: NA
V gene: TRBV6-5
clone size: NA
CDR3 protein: CASTQTGPGNTIYF

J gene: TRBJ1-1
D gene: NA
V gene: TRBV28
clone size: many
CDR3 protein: CASSFPSDAKKNTEAFF

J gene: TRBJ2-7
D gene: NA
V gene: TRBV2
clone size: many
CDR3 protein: CATNQGLLDEQYF

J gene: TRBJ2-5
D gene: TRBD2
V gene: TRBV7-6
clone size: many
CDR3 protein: CASSFPAGGEETQYF

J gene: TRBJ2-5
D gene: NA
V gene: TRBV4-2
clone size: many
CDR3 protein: CASSQMDGPETQYF

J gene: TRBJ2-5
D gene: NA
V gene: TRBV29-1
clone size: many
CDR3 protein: CSVVPTQETQYF

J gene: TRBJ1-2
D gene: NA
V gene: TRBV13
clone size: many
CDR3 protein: CASIQRGGSGYTF

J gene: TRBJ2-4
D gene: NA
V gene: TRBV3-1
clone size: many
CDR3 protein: CASSQDHLGNIQYF

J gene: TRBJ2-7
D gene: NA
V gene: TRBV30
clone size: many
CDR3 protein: CAWTFAGTYSYEQYF

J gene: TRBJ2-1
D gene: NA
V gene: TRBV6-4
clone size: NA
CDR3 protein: CASSSGPRGNEQFF

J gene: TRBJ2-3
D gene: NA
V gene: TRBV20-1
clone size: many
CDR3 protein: CSVSRGDTDTQYF

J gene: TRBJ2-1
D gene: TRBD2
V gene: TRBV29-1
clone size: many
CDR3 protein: CSVGGGALNEQFF

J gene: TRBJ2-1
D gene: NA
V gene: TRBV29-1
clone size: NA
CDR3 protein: CSVRGANNEQFF

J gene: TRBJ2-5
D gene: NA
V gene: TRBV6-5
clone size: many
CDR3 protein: CASTSHALALQETQYF

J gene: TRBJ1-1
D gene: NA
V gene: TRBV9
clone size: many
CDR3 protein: CASSGRTASTEAFF

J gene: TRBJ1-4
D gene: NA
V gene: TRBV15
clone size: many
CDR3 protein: CATSSEGSTNEKLFF

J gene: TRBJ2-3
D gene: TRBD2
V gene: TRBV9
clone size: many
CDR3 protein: CASSIAGGATDTQYF

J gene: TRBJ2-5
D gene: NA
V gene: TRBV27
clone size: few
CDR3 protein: CASSFIETQYF

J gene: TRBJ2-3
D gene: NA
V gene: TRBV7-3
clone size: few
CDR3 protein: CASSLDISTDTQYF

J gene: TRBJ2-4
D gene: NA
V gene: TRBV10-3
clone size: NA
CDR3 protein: CAISDFDRVAKNIQYF

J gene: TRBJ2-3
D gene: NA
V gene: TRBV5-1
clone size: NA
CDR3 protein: CASSLAKPPDTQYF

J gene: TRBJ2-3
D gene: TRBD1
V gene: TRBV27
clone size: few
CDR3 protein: CASSTRQGSDTQYF

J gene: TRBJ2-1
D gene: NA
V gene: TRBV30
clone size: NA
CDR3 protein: CAWSRGSYNEQFF

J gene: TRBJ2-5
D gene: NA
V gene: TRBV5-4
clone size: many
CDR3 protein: CASSLGHLQETQYF

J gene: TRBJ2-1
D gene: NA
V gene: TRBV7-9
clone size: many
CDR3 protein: CASSQGTRVDEQFF

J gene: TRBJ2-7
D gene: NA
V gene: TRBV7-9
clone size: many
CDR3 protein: CASSSKGGPYEQYF

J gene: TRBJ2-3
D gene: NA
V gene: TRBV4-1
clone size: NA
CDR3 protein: CASSQERLPAGDTQYF

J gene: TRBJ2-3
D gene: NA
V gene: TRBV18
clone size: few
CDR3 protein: CASSPPFTDTQYF

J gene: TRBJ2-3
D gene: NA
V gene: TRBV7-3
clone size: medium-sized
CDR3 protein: CASSPGAAQDTQYF

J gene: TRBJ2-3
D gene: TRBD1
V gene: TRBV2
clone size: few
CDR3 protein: CASRPGQGYTDTQYF

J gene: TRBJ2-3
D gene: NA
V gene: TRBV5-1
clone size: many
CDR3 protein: CASSLGIGGDTQYF

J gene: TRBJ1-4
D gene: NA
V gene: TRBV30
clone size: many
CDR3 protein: CAWNRRLNEKLFF

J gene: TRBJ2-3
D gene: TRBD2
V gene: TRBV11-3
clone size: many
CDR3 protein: CASSSKLAGAGDTQYF

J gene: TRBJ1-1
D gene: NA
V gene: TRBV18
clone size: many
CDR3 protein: CASSPPGGFSGTEAFF

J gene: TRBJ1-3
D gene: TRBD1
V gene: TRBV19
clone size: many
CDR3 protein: CASSPPGGAGGGNTIYF

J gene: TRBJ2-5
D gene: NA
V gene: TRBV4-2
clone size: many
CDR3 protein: CASSPIQGFETQYF

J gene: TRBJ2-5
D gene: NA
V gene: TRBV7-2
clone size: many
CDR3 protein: CASSRGGSGETQYF

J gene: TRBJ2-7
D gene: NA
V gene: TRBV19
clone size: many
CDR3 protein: CASSILIQDSEQYF